This T cell receptor (beta chain) was identified in a study of blood T cell repertoires in COVID-19. In the original workflow: Estimates of nucleated cell counts were drawn from the amplification of reference gene primers. Produced via immunoSEQ multiplex PCR; TCRdb's table is partial and in-frame only. From that table come the V and J calls and clone size; the DNA was used to work out D and trimming. The data show around 280,000 clones, with roughly 86% seen just once and approximately 10% held by the top ten. Germline V gene sequence: CDR1 MNHNY, CDR2 SVGAGI (reference sequence). V lost 4 bases to trimming and J lost 18 bases, with 22 bases between them. The CDR3 has 14 amino acids.

The origin of this receptor is a woman aged 25 to 45 with COVID-19, enrolled during active disease. Sequenced sample: peripheral blood. The gene calls are TRBV6-6 and TRBJ1-6; a weak D match, TRBD1 (5 bases). CDR3 sequence (DNA): TGTGCCAGCAGTTCCCCCGGCGGGGGGAGGCGGCGCCACTTT. This gives the protein CASSSPGGGRRRHF.